This T cell receptor (beta chain) was profiled in a study of T cells in tuberculosis. Sequencing was performed with immunoSEQ multiplex PCR; in TCRdb, only in-frame clones are kept and a portion is missing. The sample comprises about 22,000 clones, roughly 84% of which are singletons, and 15% rests with the top ten. Trimming pared 7 bases from V and 8 bases from J, leaving 18 bases between. Per the germline V gene, CDR1 is SGHDT and CDR2 is YYEEEE. The CDR3 length is 13 residues. Time point in this sample: new active TB diagnosis, blood taken before or within 7 days of starting treatment. The TCR comes from an adult with tuberculosis. Material: PBMCs, obtained at tuberculosis diagnosis. The rearrangement joins TRBV5-6 to TRBJ1-2, with a possible D match to TRBD1 (5 bases). The CDR3: CASVTSGTAGYTF. The CDR3 region has the DNA TGTGCCAGCGTTACCTCAGGGACTGCAGGCTACACCTTC.